This is a list of T cell receptor beta chains from one sample in a study of blood T cell repertoires in COVID-19. Generated by immunoSEQ multiplex PCR, the TCRdb table keeps only in-frame clones and is missing some. The table shows 270,000 or so clones, with more than 75% occurring only once. The sequencing input was PBMCs or T cells enriched from blood (not recorded which). These receptors all come from a woman between 40 and 55 years old with acute COVID-19. Each CDR3 is given with its conserved first and last residue. Each record gives: D gene, J gene, clone size, V gene, CDR3 DNA, CDR3 protein. The D gene is left open where the match is weak. Expanded clones are given a class, and other clones once, few, many or no size at all.

D gene: -
J gene: TRBJ2-1
clone size: -
V gene: TRBV2
CDR3 DNA: TGTGCCAGCAGGGGGCAGGGCCTGAGGAATGAGCAGTTCTTC
CDR3 protein: CASRGQGLRNEQFF

D gene: TRBD2
J gene: TRBJ2-3
clone size: -
V gene: TRBV24-1
CDR3 DNA: TGTGCCACCAGTGATTCTAGCGGGATCACAGATACGCAGTATTTT
CDR3 protein: CATSDSSGITDTQYF

D gene: -
J gene: TRBJ1-2
clone size: -
V gene: TRBV10-2
CDR3 DNA: TGCGCCAGCAGTGGGACAGCTTCTAACTATGGCTACACCTTC
CDR3 protein: CASSGTASNYGYTF

D gene: TRBD1
J gene: TRBJ1-2
clone size: -
V gene: TRBV5-6
CDR3 DNA: TGTGCCAGCAGCTCGGGACAGGTGTCCCCTAATGGCTACACCTTC
CDR3 protein: CASSSGQVSPNGYTF

D gene: -
J gene: TRBJ2-1
clone size: -
V gene: TRBV7-9
CDR3 DNA: TGTGCCAGCAGCCCTTCGCTAAGCGGCATCTACAATGAGCAGTTCTTC
CDR3 protein: CASSPSLSGIYNEQFF

D gene: TRBD2
J gene: TRBJ2-4
clone size: -
V gene: TRBV5-6
CDR3 DNA: TGTGCCAGCAGCTCTAGCGGGGGCCAAAACATTCAGTACTTC
CDR3 protein: CASSSSGGQNIQYF

D gene: TRBD2
J gene: TRBJ2-7
clone size: -
V gene: TRBV15
CDR3 DNA: TGTGCCACCAGACGTGAAGGGGTAGCGGGGGACGGCGAGCAGTACTTC
CDR3 protein: CATRREGVAGDGEQYF

D gene: TRBD2
J gene: TRBJ2-3
clone size: -
V gene: TRBV19
CDR3 DNA: TGTGCCAGTAGTATACTGGGACTAGCCGGTATGGATACGCAGTATTTT
CDR3 protein: CASSILGLAGMDTQYF

D gene: -
J gene: TRBJ2-3
clone size: -
V gene: TRBV10-1
CDR3 DNA: TGCGCCAGCAGTTCCAACAGGTATAGGGATACGCAGTATTTT
CDR3 protein: CASSSNRYRDTQYF

D gene: TRBD1
J gene: TRBJ2-4
clone size: -
V gene: TRBV28
CDR3 DNA: TGTGCCAGCAGTTTGCCAAGGCCGGGACAGGGGGCGAACATTCAGTACTTC
CDR3 protein: CASSLPRPGQGANIQYF

D gene: -
J gene: TRBJ1-1
clone size: -
V gene: TRBV7-3
CDR3 DNA: TGTGCCAGCAGCTTACTAGGGGGATCTGAAGCTTTCTTT
CDR3 protein: CASSLLGGSEAFF

D gene: -
J gene: TRBJ1-2
clone size: -
V gene: TRBV12-3/TRBV12-4
CDR3 DNA: TGTGCCAGCAGTTATGGCAGCTATGGCTACACCTTC
CDR3 protein: CASSYGSYGYTF

D gene: TRBD1
J gene: TRBJ1-2
clone size: -
V gene: TRBV5-1
CDR3 DNA: TGCGCCAGCAGACCGGGACAGGGTGACTATGGCTACACCTTC
CDR3 protein: CASRPGQGDYGYTF

D gene: -
J gene: TRBJ1-2
clone size: -
V gene: TRBV6-5
CDR3 DNA: TGTGCCAGCACCGCGGCACCTAACTATGGCTACACCTTC
CDR3 protein: CASTAAPNYGYTF

D gene: TRBD1
J gene: TRBJ2-7
clone size: -
V gene: TRBV28
CDR3 DNA: TGTGCCAGCAGTTACGACAGGGGGCCGTACGAGCAGTACTTC
CDR3 protein: CASSYDRGPYEQYF

D gene: TRBD1
J gene: TRBJ1-2
clone size: -
V gene: TRBV27
CDR3 DNA: TGTGCCAGCAGTCCCCGACAGGGTCTCGGCTATGGCTACACCTTC
CDR3 protein: CASSPRQGLGYGYTF

D gene: TRBD1
J gene: TRBJ2-1
clone size: -
V gene: TRBV5-1
CDR3 DNA: TGCGCCAGCAGCCTACTGGGACAGCTTTACAATGAGCAGTTCTTC
CDR3 protein: CASSLLGQLYNEQFF

D gene: -
J gene: TRBJ1-1
clone size: -
V gene: TRBV27
CDR3 DNA: TGTGCCAGTTCTAAAGGGGAGGGGCGCGGGAACACTGAAGCTTTCTTT
CDR3 protein: CASSKGEGRGNTEAFF

D gene: -
J gene: TRBJ2-5
clone size: -
V gene: TRBV7-9
CDR3 DNA: TGTGCCAGCAGCTCCGGTGAGATGCAAGAGACCCAGTACTTC
CDR3 protein: CASSSGEMQETQYF

D gene: TRBD1
J gene: TRBJ2-1
clone size: -
V gene: TRBV5-3
CDR3 DNA: TGTGCCAGAAGCCCGGCTGGGACAGAGGGCAATGAGCAGTTCTTC
CDR3 protein: CARSPAGTEGNEQFF

D gene: -
J gene: TRBJ2-3
clone size: -
V gene: TRBV27
CDR3 DNA: TGTGCCAGCTCCTCCTGGGTGCCGTTGGCGGCAGATACGCAGTATTTT
CDR3 protein: CASSSWVPLAADTQYF

D gene: -
J gene: TRBJ2-3
clone size: once
V gene: TRBV5-1
CDR3 DNA: TGCGCCAGCAGCTTGGCGGGAGAAGAGGCAGATACGCAGTATTTT
CDR3 protein: CASSLAGEEADTQYF

D gene: -
J gene: TRBJ1-5
clone size: -
V gene: TRBV15
CDR3 DNA: TGTGCCACCAGCAGAGGCCCCTGGACAGACGCCTATAGCAATCAGCCCCAGCATTTT
CDR3 protein: CATSRGPWTDAYSNQPQHF

D gene: TRBD1
J gene: TRBJ1-2
clone size: -
V gene: TRBV4-1
CDR3 DNA: TGCGCCAGCAGCCAAGTGTGGACGGCAGGGGGCCGCTGGGATGGCTACACCTTC
CDR3 protein: CASSQVWTAGGRWDGYTF

D gene: TRBD1
J gene: TRBJ2-5
clone size: once
V gene: TRBV2
CDR3 DNA: TGTGCCAGCAGCGCCCCCGGGACAGAAAGTCAAGAGACCCAGTACTTC
CDR3 protein: CASSAPGTESQETQYF

D gene: TRBD1
J gene: TRBJ1-1
clone size: -
V gene: TRBV29-1
CDR3 DNA: TGCAGCATCTCAGGGGGCTGGACTGAAGCTTTCTTT
CDR3 protein: CSISGGWTEAFF

D gene: -
J gene: TRBJ2-1
clone size: -
V gene: TRBV4-1
CDR3 DNA: TGCGCCAGCAGCCAGGCGGACAGTTTCTACAATGAGCAGTTCTTC
CDR3 protein: CASSQADSFYNEQFF

D gene: TRBD1
J gene: TRBJ1-1
clone size: -
V gene: TRBV7-9
CDR3 DNA: TGTGCCAGCAGCTTAACAGGGGCGAACACTGAAGCTTTCTTT
CDR3 protein: CASSLTGANTEAFF

D gene: TRBD1
J gene: TRBJ2-1
clone size: -
V gene: TRBV7-9
CDR3 DNA: TGTGCCAGCAGCTTAACAGGGGGCGGGGATGAGCAGTTCTTC
CDR3 protein: CASSLTGGGDEQFF

D gene: -
J gene: TRBJ1-1
clone size: -
V gene: TRBV7-9
CDR3 DNA: TGTGCCAGCAGCCCAAGCGGGACGCCTCGGAACACTGAAGCTTTCTTT
CDR3 protein: CASSPSGTPRNTEAFF

D gene: TRBD1
J gene: TRBJ2-3
clone size: -
V gene: TRBV5-1
CDR3 DNA: TGCGCCAGCAGCTACTGGGACAGGGGAGGCACAGATACGCAGTATTTT
CDR3 protein: CASSYWDRGGTDTQYF

D gene: -
J gene: TRBJ2-5
clone size: -
V gene: TRBV5-4
CDR3 DNA: TGTGCCAGCAGCCCGAAAGCGGCCTACCAAGAGACCCAGTACTTC
CDR3 protein: CASSPKAAYQETQYF

D gene: -
J gene: TRBJ1-6
clone size: -
V gene: TRBV2
CDR3 DNA: TGTGCCAGCAGGGAGGACCACGGATATAATTCACCCCTCCACTTT
CDR3 protein: CASREDHGYNSPLHF

D gene: TRBD1
J gene: TRBJ2-5
clone size: -
V gene: TRBV6-2/TRBV6-3
CDR3 DNA: TGTGCCAGCAGTTACACGGGACAGCGATGGGAGACCCAGTACTTC
CDR3 protein: CASSYTGQRWETQYF

D gene: TRBD1
J gene: TRBJ1-4
clone size: -
V gene: TRBV7-2
CDR3 DNA: TGTGCCAGCAGCTTAGTTGAGGGGGCGCGGGGAAAACTGTTTTTT
CDR3 protein: CASSLVEGARGKLFF

D gene: TRBD1
J gene: TRBJ1-2
clone size: -
V gene: TRBV19
CDR3 DNA: TGTGCCAGTAGGACAGGGGTCTATGGCTACACCTTC
CDR3 protein: CASRTGVYGYTF

D gene: -
J gene: TRBJ1-5
clone size: few
V gene: TRBV6-1
CDR3 DNA: TGTGCCAGCAGTGAAGCGTCGGGGTTCAATCAGCCCCAGCATTTT
CDR3 protein: CASSEASGFNQPQHF

D gene: -
J gene: TRBJ1-1
clone size: -
V gene: TRBV18
CDR3 DNA: TGTGCCAGCTCCGGGACAATTAACACTGAAGCTTTCTTT
CDR3 protein: CASSGTINTEAFF

D gene: -
J gene: TRBJ2-5
clone size: -
V gene: TRBV19
CDR3 DNA: TGTGCCAGTAGTATAATCGGAGGGCATAGGGCCCAGTACTTC
CDR3 protein: CASSIIGGHRAQYF

D gene: TRBD2
J gene: TRBJ2-1
clone size: -
V gene: TRBV13
CDR3 DNA: TGTGCCAGCAGCTCACCCCCACTAGCGGGAGGCGAGCAGTTCTTC
CDR3 protein: CASSSPPLAGGEQFF

D gene: TRBD1
J gene: TRBJ2-1
clone size: -
V gene: TRBV24-1
CDR3 DNA: TGTGCCACCAGTGATCCCGTGGGACAGGCGAGGAATGAGCAGTTCTTC
CDR3 protein: CATSDPVGQARNEQFF

D gene: TRBD1
J gene: TRBJ1-1
clone size: -
V gene: TRBV19
CDR3 DNA: TGTGCCAGTAGCCCCTTGACAGGGAGGAACACTGAAGCTTTCTTT
CDR3 protein: CASSPLTGRNTEAFF

D gene: TRBD1
J gene: TRBJ1-3
clone size: -
V gene: TRBV30
CDR3 DNA: TGTGCCTTGGGACAGGGGGTCGTTGGAAACACCATATATTTT
CDR3 protein: CALGQGVVGNTIYF

D gene: -
J gene: TRBJ1-1
clone size: -
V gene: TRBV5-4
CDR3 DNA: TGTGCCAGCAGCTTAATTAACAATATGAACACTGAAGCTTTCTTT
CDR3 protein: CASSLINNMNTEAFF